This T cell receptor (beta chain) was captured in a study of blood T cell repertoires in COVID-19. Study-wide context: Samples taken during acute and convalescent COVID-19 were collected in the United States, Italy and Spain. PBMCs, B-cell-depleted T cells, or T cells were the source of the cDNA or gDNA that made up the material.

In the authors' methods: Nucleated cell counts were estimated from reference gene primer amplification. Some clones are missing from TCRdb's copy, which holds only in-frame ones; the method was immunoSEQ multiplex PCR. The V and J calls and clone size come from that table; D and trimming were worked out from the DNA. The data contain tens of thousands of clones, 85% to 90% of them singletons. The germline V gene has CDR1 SGHKS and CDR2 YYEKEE (reference sequence). Trimming left V 5 bases short and J 5 bases short, with 13 bases between. The length of the CDR3 is 13 residues. This clonotype originated in a woman aged 55-70 years with active COVID-19. Sample: peripheral blood. This chain connects TRBV5-5 to TRBJ2-5; D gene ambiguous. The CDR3 DNA follows: TGTGCCAGCAGTGACTCCAATGCGGAGACCCAGTACTTC. Translated, it gives CASSDSNAETQYF.